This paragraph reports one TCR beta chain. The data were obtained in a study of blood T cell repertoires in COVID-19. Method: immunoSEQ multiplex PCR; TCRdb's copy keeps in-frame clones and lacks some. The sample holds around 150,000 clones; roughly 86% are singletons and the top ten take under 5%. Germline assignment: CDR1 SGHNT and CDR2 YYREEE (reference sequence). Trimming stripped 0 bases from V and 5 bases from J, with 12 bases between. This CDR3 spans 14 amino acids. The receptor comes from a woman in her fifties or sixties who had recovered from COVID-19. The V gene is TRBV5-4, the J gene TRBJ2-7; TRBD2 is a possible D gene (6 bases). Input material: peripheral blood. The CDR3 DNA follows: TGTGCCAGCAGCTTGGTTTGGGAGGAAGACGAGCAGTACTTC. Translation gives CASSLVWEEDEQYF.